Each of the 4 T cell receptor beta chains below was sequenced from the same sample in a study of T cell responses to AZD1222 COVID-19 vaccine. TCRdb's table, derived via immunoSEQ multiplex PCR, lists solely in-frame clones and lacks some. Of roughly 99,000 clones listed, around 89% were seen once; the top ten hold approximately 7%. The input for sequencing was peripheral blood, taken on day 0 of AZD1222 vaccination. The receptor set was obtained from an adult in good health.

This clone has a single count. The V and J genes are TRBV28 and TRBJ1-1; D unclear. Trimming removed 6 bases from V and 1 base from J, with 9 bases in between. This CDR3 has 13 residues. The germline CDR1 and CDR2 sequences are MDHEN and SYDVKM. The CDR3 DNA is TGTGCCAGCAGCTCGCACAAGAACACTGAAGCTTTCTTT. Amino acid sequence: CASSSHKNTEAFF.

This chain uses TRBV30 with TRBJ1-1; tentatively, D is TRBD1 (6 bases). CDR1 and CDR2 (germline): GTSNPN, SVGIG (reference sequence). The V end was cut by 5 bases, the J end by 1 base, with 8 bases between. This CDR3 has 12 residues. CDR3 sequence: CAWETGNTEAFF. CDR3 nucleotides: TGTGCCTGGGAGACAGGGAACACTGAAGCTTTCTTT.

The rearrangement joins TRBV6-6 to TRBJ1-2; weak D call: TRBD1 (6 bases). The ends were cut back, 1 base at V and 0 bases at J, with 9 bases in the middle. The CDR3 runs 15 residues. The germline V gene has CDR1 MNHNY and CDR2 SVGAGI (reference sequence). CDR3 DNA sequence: TGTGCCAGCAGTTACTTGGGGGCAGCTAACTATGGCTACACCTTC. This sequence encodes CASSYLGAANYGYTF.

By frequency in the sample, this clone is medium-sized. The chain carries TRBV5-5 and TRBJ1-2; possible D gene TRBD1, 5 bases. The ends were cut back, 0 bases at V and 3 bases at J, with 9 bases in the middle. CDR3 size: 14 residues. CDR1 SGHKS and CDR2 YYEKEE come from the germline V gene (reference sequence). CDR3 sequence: CASSLGWGDYGYTF. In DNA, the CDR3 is TGTGCCAGCAGCTTGGGGTGGGGGGACTATGGCTACACCTTC.